This T cell receptor (beta chain) was found in a study of cytomegalovirus exposure and HLA in healthy donors. On this clone: Its antigen remains unidentified.

Both 60 Vbeta primers and 13 Jbeta primers went into the PCR. TCRdb's table, derived via immunoSEQ multiplex PCR, lists solely in-frame clones and lacks some. The top ten hold approximately 2.4% of the sample, which has roughly 290,000 clones, 85% to 90% seen once. Findings and limits, study-wide: Later analysis demonstrated an association between a missense DCLRE1C variant and TCR beta V- and J-gene trimming. Beyond CMV serostatus, there was no information to go on about immune exposure. Among the most significant clusters, several appeared linked to common viral pathogens in a later analysis.

This TCR was recovered from a woman aged 18-29 years in good health and CMV-seronegative. The sequencing input was PBMCs.

Here the CDR3 reads CASSLGTGFEQPQHF. For the CDR3, the DNA is TGCGCCAGCAGCTTGGGGACAGGGTTCGAGCAGCCCCAGCATTTT. This rearrangement joins TRBV5-1 to TRBJ1-5; TRBD1 aligns across 8 bases. After removal of 0 bases from V and 7 bases from J, the junction contained 6 bases not matched to a gene. Germline CDR1 SGHRS, CDR2 YFSETQ. The CDR3 loop spans 15 amino acids.